The clone carrying this TCR beta chain turned up a few times. This sample was included in a study of T-cell memory formation after mild COVID-19. TCRdb passed the 5' RACE reads through MiXCR, listing each CDR3 protein once. The sample has about 270,000 distinct CDR3 sequences, 15% seen once. V was clipped by 2 bases and J by 1 base; unmatched bases: 9. From germline, CDR1 is MNHEY and CDR2 SMNVEV (reference sequence). The CDR3 totals 17 residues. Material: PBMCs or a T cell subset sorted from them (not recorded which). The origin of this receptor is an adult woman who had mild COVID-19 (a few samples of this study predate the infection). Cell type and time point are not known. The rearrangement links TRBV27 to TRBJ2-3; 7 bases match TRBD1. This CDR3 reads CASSLRFAGTGTDTQYF. CDR3 sequence (DNA): TGTGCCAGCAGTTTAAGGTTCGCCGGGACAGGCACAGATACGCAGTATTTT.